These 18 T cell receptor beta chains came from one sample sequenced in a study of T cells in Graves' hyperthyroidism and ophthalmopathy. Amplification of TCR beta CDR3 regions was performed using RNA transcripts as template. In the first-round RT-PCR of the TCR CDR3, the HTBI primer set was used. Using its own MiXCR run on the multiplex PCR reads, TCRdb lists one record per CDR3 protein. The sample shows about 280,000 distinct CDR3 sequences, about 25% of them seen only once. The sequenced sample was blood. Receptors originate from a man in his forties or fifties with Graves' hyperthyroidism that later progressed to Graves' ophthalmopathy.

This clonotype was picked up many times. V gene TRBV13 combines with J gene TRBJ1-2; D is possibly TRBD1 (6 bases). The CDR3 runs to 13 residues. V was pared by 5 bases and J by 7 bases, with 14 bases between. Per the germline V gene, CDR1 is PRHDT and CDR2 is FYEKMQ (reference sequence). The CDR3 loop is CASSPSGAGGYTF. The CDR3 coding sequence is TGTGCCAGCAGCCCATCAGGGGCGGGTGGCTACACCTTC.

This clonotype has at least ten counts. J is TRBJ1-5 and V is TRBV7-2; D not certain. The V end lost 5 bases, the J end lost 2 bases, and 16 bases lay between the germline ends. CDR1 is SGHTA, CDR2 FQGNSA, per germline. This CDR3 is 16 amino acids long. The CDR3 protein is CASSLGKFHGNQPQHF. The CDR3 DNA is TGTGCCAGCAGCCTCGGGAAGTTCCATGGCAATCAGCCCCAGCATTTT.

The J gene is TRBJ2-2, the V gene TRBV2; 12 bases fit TRBD2. Germline V lookup: CDR1 SNHLY, CDR2 FYNNEI. V lost 5 bases, J lost 4 bases, and 8 bases stayed unmatched. The CDR3 spans 17 residues. The CDR3 DNA sequence: TGTGCCAGCAGTCCTAGCGGGAGGGCCTTGGGCACCGGGGAGCTGTTTTTT. This gives the protein CASSPSGRALGTGELFF.

This clonotype was seen repeatedly, ten times or more. V gene TRBV4-1 combines with J gene TRBJ1-2; D gene uncertain. The germline gives CDR1 MGHRA, CDR2 YSYEKL. CDR3 size: 18 residues. The ends were cut back, 0 bases at V and 1 base at J, with 18 bases in the middle. CDR3 protein: CASSQEEGSAAHNYGYTF. The CDR3 nucleotides read TGCGCCAGCAGCCAAGAAGAAGGCTCGGCAGCTCATAACTATGGCTACACCTTC.

This clonotype was detected ten times or more. The CDR3 reads CASSLGTSRYEQYF. The CDR3, as DNA: TGCGCCAGCAGCCTGGGGACTAGCCGGTACGAGCAGTACTTC. The chain combines TRBV5-1 with TRBJ2-7; the match to TRBD2 covers 9 bases. The CDR3 spans 14 residues. The germline V gene encodes CDR1 SGHRS and CDR2 YFSETQ. The V and J ends lost 4 bases and 4 bases, in that order; junction bases with no gene match: 6. The whole variable domain, filled in from reference TRBV5-1 and TRBJ2-7, reads KAGVTQTPRYLIKTRGQQVTLSCSPISGHRSVSWYQQTPGQGLQFLFEYFSETQRNKGNFPGRFSGRQFSNSRSEMNVSTLELGDSALYLCASSLGTSRYEQYFGPGTRLTVT.

Here the CDR3 reads CASSPGQIGQPQHF. CDR3 coding DNA: TGTGCCAGCAGCCCCGGACAGATTGGACAGCCCCAGCATTTT. V gene TRBV28 combines with J gene TRBJ1-5; maybe TRBD1 (6 bases). The CDR3 totals 14 residues. CDR1 and CDR2 from the germline V gene are MDHEN and SYDVKM. Trimming stripped 6 bases from V and 7 bases from J, with 16 bases between.

This clonotype was detected a few times. Here the CDR3 reads CSVGSRRTQYF. As DNA, the CDR3 is TGCAGCGTTGGAAGTCGGAGGACCCAGTACTTC. V usage is TRBV29-1 and J usage is TRBJ2-5; no firm D call. Germline V gene sequence: CDR1 SQVTM, CDR2 ANQGSEA. The ends were cut back, 4 bases at V and 7 bases at J, with 10 bases in the middle. The CDR3 is 11 residues long.

This clonotype has ten or more counts. The J gene is TRBJ2-5, the V gene TRBV7-9; D possibly matches TRBD1 or TRBD2 (5 bases each). The CDR3 has 13 amino acids. Germline-derived CDR1 and CDR2 are SEHNR and FQNEAQ (reference sequence). V was pared by 4 bases and J by 5 bases, with 11 bases between. CDR3 sequence reads: CASSSEGRETQYF. CDR3 in DNA: TGTGCCAGCAGCTCTGAGGGGCGGGAGACCCAGTACTTC.

This clonotype was recorded once. The rearrangement links TRBV11-1 to TRBJ2-7; no firm D call. Trimming took 5 bases from V and 4 from J, leaving 15 bases between them. The CDR3 is 14 residues long. Germline V gives CDR1 SGHAT, CDR2 FQDESV (reference sequence). CDR3 amino acids: CASSGRDGGYEQYF. Here the CDR3 DNA reads TGTGCCAGCAGCGGTCGAGATGGTGGGTACGAGCAGTACTTC. Based on the CDR3 plus reference TRBV11-1 and TRBJ2-7, the full variable domain is EAEVAQSPRYKITEKSQAVAFWCDPISGHATLYWYRQILGQGPELLVQFQDESVVDDSQLPKDRFSAERLKGVDSTLKIQPAELGDSAMYLCASSGRDGGYEQYFGPGTRLTVT.

This clonotype has a count of ten or more. This rearrangement joins TRBV6-5 to TRBJ2-3; possible D gene TRBD2, 5 bases. Germline V gene data show CDR1 as MNHEY and CDR2 as SVGAGI. V was pared by 6 bases and J by 2 bases, with 15 bases between. The length of the CDR3 is 15 residues. CDR3 sequence (DNA): TGTGCCAGCAGGACTCGCGGGCAGTACACAGATACGCAGTATTTT. This codes for CASRTRGQYTDTQYF.

This clonotype has ten or more counts. J is TRBJ2-3 and V is TRBV19; D perhaps matches TRBD2 (5 bases). CDR3 length: 14 residues. Germline V gives CDR1 LNHDA, CDR2 SQIVND (reference sequence). V was clipped by 5 bases and J by 4 bases, with 13 bases between them. The CDR3 protein is CASSATGISDTQYF. For the CDR3, the DNA is TGTGCCAGTAGTGCGACGGGAATCTCAGATACGCAGTATTTT.

The chain combines TRBV28 with TRBJ1-5, with a possible D match to TRBD1 (5 bases). The ends were cut back, 4 bases at V and 5 bases at J, with 15 bases in the middle. Germline values: CDR1 MDHEN, CDR2 SYDVKM. The length of the CDR3 is 15 residues. The CDR3 region is CASSWAAEGDQPQHF. In DNA form, the CDR3 reads TGTGCCAGCAGTTGGGCAGCCGAAGGGGATCAGCCCCAGCATTTT.

This clonotype has at least ten counts. The chain couples TRBV12-3 or TRBV12-4 to TRBJ2-4, with D possibly matching TRBD2 (5 bases). CDR3 length: 17 residues. V gave up 3 bases and J gave up 0 bases, with 15 bases separating them. Here the CDR3 reads CASSFERSGVAKNIQYF. Written as DNA, the CDR3 is TGTGCCAGCAGTTTTGAAAGGTCCGGGGTAGCCAAAAACATTCAGTACTTC.

This clonotype came up many times. The V gene is TRBV7-9, the J gene TRBJ2-7; D remains unclear. CDR1 is SEHNR, CDR2 FQNEAQ, per germline (reference sequence). V gave up 5 bases and J gave up 1 base, with 6 bases separating them. CDR3 length: 12 residues. CDR3 sequence reads: CASSHGSYEQYF. The CDR3 region has the DNA TGTGCCAGCAGCCACGGGTCCTACGAGCAGTACTTC.

This clonotype was recorded a few times. The chain's CDR3 is CASSPLTGRETQYF. DNA of the CDR3: TGTGCCAGCAGCCCCCTCACAGGGCGAGAGACCCAGTACTTC. The rearrangement joins TRBV3-1 to TRBJ2-5, with a possible D match to TRBD1 (6 bases). The V gene lost 4 bases and the J gene lost 4 bases, with 13 bases spanning the gap. The V gene's germline CDR1 is LGHDT and CDR2 YNNKEL (reference sequence). The CDR3 totals 14 residues.

The chain joins TRBV6-5 to TRBJ1-5; weak D call: TRBD1 (6 bases). Germline-derived CDR1 and CDR2 are MNHEY and SVGAGI. Trimming removed 2 bases at V and 4 bases at J, with 15 bases between. The CDR3 spans 16 residues. DNA of the CDR3: TGTGCCAGCAGTTACGACACGCGGGGGCGAAATCAGCCCCAGCATTTT. Amino acid sequence: CASSYDTRGRNQPQHF.

This clonotype was seen ten or more times. The chain employs TRBV7-8 and TRBJ2-7; 7 bases align to TRBD2. This CDR3 comprises 13 residues. The V and J ends lost 3 bases and 3 bases, in that order; junction bases with no gene match: 2. Germline V CDR1 and CDR2: SGHVS, FQNEAQ. The CDR3, as DNA: TGTGCCAGCAGCTTTAGGACTAGCTACGAGCAGTACTTC. It is translated as CASSFRTSYEQYF.

This clonotype was counted at least ten times. V usage is TRBV29-1 and J usage is TRBJ2-1; D is undetermined. V lost 0 bases, J lost 4 bases, and 13 bases lay in between. Germline-derived CDR1 and CDR2 are SQVTM and ANQGSEA. The CDR3 has 15 residues. The CDR3, as DNA: TGCAGCGTTGAAGAAGACGGGTCAGATTACAATGAGCAGTTCTTC. This translates into CSVEEDGSDYNEQFF.